A single sample is the source of the 19 T cell receptor beta chains below, sequenced in a study of graft-versus-host responses after intestinal transplantation. Some clones are missing from TCRdb's copy, which holds only in-frame ones; the method was immunoSEQ multiplex PCR. The sample has around 4,800 clones, 65% to 80% seen once. Lamina propria and intraepithelial lymphocytes were released by processing graft tissue. The starting material was ileum tissue, obtained around 120 days after intestinal transplantation. Receptors originate from a human patient who received an intestinal transplant, so some T cells may come from the graft donor.

Notes on this clone: This sample also contains other DNA sequences that code for the same CDR3. The CDR3: CASSQALRGQAYSGANVLTF. For the CDR3, the DNA is TGCGCCAGCAGCCAGGCCTTGAGGGGACAGGCGTACTCTGGGGCCAACGTCCTGACTTTC. V is TRBV4-1 and J is TRBJ2-6; 8 bases match TRBD1. This CDR3 has 20 residues. Per germline, CDR1 MGHRA and CDR2 YSYEKL. Losses at the gene ends were 3 bases for V and 0 bases for J; bases not matched to a gene: 13.

The genes are TRBV6-4 and TRBJ2-3; TRBD2 is a possible D gene (5 bases). V was shortened by 6 bases and J by 0 bases, with 13 bases between the two germline ends. CDR1 is MRHNA and CDR2 is SNTAGT in the germline V gene. There are 15 residues in the CDR3. CDR3 nucleotides: TGTGCCAGCAGCCTTGGACTGATGAGCACAGATACGCAGTATTTT. Its translation is CASSLGLMSTDTQYF.

This clone was seen just once. Other DNA sequences in the same sample also yield this CDR3. V is TRBV29-1 and J is TRBJ2-1, with 8 bases identical to TRBD1. Trimming took 3 bases from V and 9 from J; bases not matched to a gene: 7. This CDR3 has 13 residues. Germline V CDR1 and CDR2: SQVTM, ANQGSEA. The CDR3 here is CSVDGQGAGEQFF. The CDR3 region has the DNA TGCAGCGTTGACGGTCAGGGGGCGGGTGAGCAGTTCTTC.

The V and J genes are TRBV6-6 and TRBJ1-6, with D unclear. Germline loops: CDR1 MNHNY, CDR2 SVGAGI (reference sequence). The CDR3 has 15 residues. V dropped 7 bases and J dropped 1 base, with 11 bases sitting between them. CDR3 nucleotide sequence: TGTGCCAGCACCCGAGTTATATCCTATAATTCACCCCTCCACTTT. Translating gives CASTRVISYNSPLHF.

The V call is TRBV28, the J call TRBJ2-7; no clear D gene. The V gene's germline CDR1 is MDHEN and CDR2 SYDVKM. The CDR3 has 15 residues. V was clipped by 0 bases and J by 0 bases, with 9 bases between them. As DNA, the CDR3 is TGTGCCAGCAGTTTATGGCGGATCGTCTCCTACGAGCAGTACTTC. This gives the protein CASSLWRIVSYEQYF.

The chain carries TRBV5-4 and TRBJ1-5; 8 bases align to TRBD1. V lost 0 bases to trimming and J lost 4 bases; unmatched junction nucleotides: 0. The germline V gene has CDR1 SGHNT and CDR2 YYREEE (reference sequence). There are 14 residues in the CDR3. CDR3 residues: CASSLDRGNQPQHF. Written as DNA, the CDR3 is TGTGCCAGCAGCTTGGACAGGGGGAATCAGCCCCAGCATTTT.

This chain joins TRBV4-1 and TRBJ1-2; D gene unclear. V was clipped by 0 bases and J by 7 bases, with 15 bases between them. The CDR3 is 15 residues long. Per the germline V gene, CDR1 is MGHRA and CDR2 is YSYEKL. CDR3 residues: CASSQDPKGAGGYTF. The CDR3 nucleotides are TGCGCCAGCAGCCAAGATCCAAAGGGAGCGGGTGGCTACACCTTC.

The chain is built from TRBV5-1 and TRBJ1-2; a possible D gene is TRBD1 (5 bases). The CDR3 loop spans 14 amino acids. CDR1 and CDR2 (germline): SGHRS, YFSETQ. The V and J ends lost 1 base and 3 bases respectively, with 10 bases between them. The CDR3 DNA reads as TGCGCCAGCAGCTTGTCCCAGGGAGACTATGGCTACACCTTC. The encoded protein is CASSLSQGDYGYTF.

This rearrangement joins TRBV23-1 to TRBJ2-4; 12 bases agree with TRBD2. TRBV23-1 belongs to the ORF category, with a function that is uncertain. This CDR3 is built from 17 residues. With 0 bases clipped from V and 4 bases from J, the junction kept 4 bases outside the gene matches. CDR3 DNA: TGCGCCAGCAGTCAATCGGTGACTAGCGGGAGTAAAAACATTCAGTACTTC. Protein product: CASSQSVTSGSKNIQYF.

The rearrangement joins TRBV6-1 to TRBJ2-5, with 8 nucleotides matching TRBD1. The DNA matches TRBJ2-7 better at its end, which makes the J call doubtful. The CDR3 runs to 14 residues. CDR1 is MNHNS and CDR2 is SASEGT in the germline V gene. CDR3 in amino acids: CASSEQGALYEQYF. CDR3 DNA sequence: TGTGCCAGCAGTGAACAGGGGGCTCTGTACGAGCAGTACTTC.

Here the CDR3 reads CASRLACTQYF. The CDR3 DNA reads as TGTGCAAGTCGCTTAGCATGTACGCAGTATTTT. The chain has TRBV12-2 and TRBJ2-3. TRBV12-2 is listed as a pseudogene. This CDR3 comprises 11 residues.

This clone was detected once. The chain couples TRBV5-8 to TRBJ1-2; the match to TRBD1 covers 8 bases. Germline CDR1 and CDR2: SGHTS and YDEGEE. The CDR3 length is 17 residues. J gave up 1 base and V 4 bases, and 12 bases lay outside the gene matches. CDR3 bases: TGTGCCAGCAGCCTCCTACGGCGGGACAGGAGTAACTATGGCTACACCTTC. Encoded protein: CASSLLRRDRSNYGYTF.

The rearrangement joins TRBV18 to TRBJ2-5; no clear D. The DNA end favors TRBJ2-7, so the J call may be wrong. The CDR3 is made up of 15 amino acids. The V gene's germline CDR1 is KGHSH and CDR2 LQKENI. The CDR3 sequence: CASSLHRGRSYEQYF. Here the CDR3 DNA reads TGTGCCAGCTCACTCCACCGTGGCCGCTCCTACGAGCAGTACTTC.

The chain links TRBV7-9 to TRBJ2-3; tentatively, D is TRBD1 (6 bases). The CDR3 is 14 amino acids. V lost 1 base to trimming and J lost 6 bases, with 11 bases between them. Germline CDR1 reads SEHNR; CDR2 reads FQNEAQ (reference sequence). The CDR3 DNA follows: TGTGCCAGCAGCTTAGTTGACAGGACGGATACGCAGTATTTT. This encodes CASSLVDRTDTQYF.

This clone was observed a single time. The J gene is TRBJ2-5, the V gene TRBV9, with 9 bases aligning to TRBD2. The CDR3 covers 16 residues. The V segment lost 3 bases and the J segment 2 bases; nucleotides outside the gene matches: 8. CDR1 and CDR2 (germline): SGDLS, YYNGEE. The CDR3 bases are TGTGCCAGCAGCGCGAGTAGCGGGGGAAGACAAGAGACCCAGTACTTC. This encodes CASSASSGGRQETQYF.

This clone appeared a few times. V usage is TRBV6-5 and J usage is TRBJ2-7; tentative D call: TRBD1 (6 bases). V was shortened by 0 bases and J by 0 bases, with 9 bases between the two germline ends. Germline CDR1 MNHEY, CDR2 SVGAGI. The CDR3 has 15 residues. The CDR3 DNA reads TGTGCCAGCAGTTACTCGGGGGACAACTCCTACGAGCAGTACTTC. Translated: CASSYSGDNSYEQYF.

The rearrangement joins TRBV11-1 to TRBJ2-7, with D perhaps matching TRBD1 or TRBD2 (5 bases each). Germline V gives CDR1 SGHAT, CDR2 FQDESV (reference sequence). V lost 2 bases and J lost 1, with 12 bases in between. This CDR3 region has 15 residues. The CDR3 DNA reads TGTGCCAGCAGCTTATATGACGGGGCATCCTACGAGCAGTACTTC. It specifies CASSLYDGASYEQYF.

This clone showed up just a few times. The genes are TRBV6-6 and TRBJ2-7; 8 bases are a match to TRBD1. V shed 6 bases, J shed 4 bases, and the junction held 11 bases outside the gene matches. The germline V gene encodes CDR1 MNHNY and CDR2 SVGAGI (reference sequence). The length of the CDR3 is 15 residues. The CDR3 sequence is CASSPLQGALYEQYF. The DNA for the CDR3 is TGTGCCAGCAGCCCCCTGCAGGGGGCGCTTTACGAGCAGTACTTC.

V usage is TRBV15 and J usage is TRBJ1-6; D possibly corresponds to TRBD1 (5 bases). The germline V gene has CDR1 LNHNV and CDR2 YYDKDF (reference sequence). Trimming pared 0 bases from V and 0 bases from J, leaving 9 bases between. The CDR3 extends over 17 amino acids. The CDR3 region is CATSRDLRGSYNSPLHF. In DNA form, the CDR3 reads TGTGCCACCAGCAGAGATTTAAGGGGCTCCTATAATTCACCCCTCCACTTT.